The rows below give T cell receptor beta chains drawn from one sample of a study of OX40 agonist ivuxolimab in advanced cancers. Clones were read by immunoSEQ multiplex PCR, and TCRdb kept only the in-frame ones, dropping some. The sample yields about 100,000 clones, approximately 84% seen once. The sequences come from CD4+ or CD8+ T cells sorted from blood, collected in a trial of the OX40 agonist ivuxolimab. The source is an adult with an advanced solid tumor such as melanoma, head and neck, liver or kidney cancer. Each CDR3 is given with its conserved first and last residue. Fields, in order: CDR3 length, V gene, D gene, clone size, J gene, CDR3 protein, CDR3 DNA. A D gene is named only where the DNA matches it firmly. Part of the rows lack a size; the others show once, few, many or a class for expanded clones.

>19|TRBV5-4|TRBD1|.|TRBJ2-2
CASSQDVGRGGQGSGELFF
TGTGCCAGCAGCCAAGATGTAGGACGAGGGGGACAGGGATCCGGGGAGCTGTTTTTT
>15|TRBV7-2|.|.|TRBJ2-1
CASSLTRSSYNEQFF
TGTGCCAGCAGCTTGACTCGGAGCTCCTACAATGAGCAGTTCTTC
>14|TRBV2|.|.|TRBJ2-7
CASRGDVRRYEQYF
TGTGCCAGCCGAGGGGATGTCAGACGGTACGAGCAGTACTTC
>15|TRBV10-2|.|.|TRBJ2-3
CASGPPDPGRNTQYF
TGCGCCAGCGGACCCCCGGACCCGGGGCGAAATACGCAGTATTTT
>14|TRBV9|.|few|TRBJ1-4
CASSVGRVDEKLFF
TGTGCCAGCAGCGTAGGCAGGGTTGATGAAAAACTGTTTTTT
>15|TRBV5-8|.|.|TRBJ1-2
CASSFFSAANYGYTF
TGTGCCAGCAGCTTCTTTTCAGCAGCTAACTATGGCTACACCTTC
>16|TRBV27|.|once|TRBJ2-7
CASSWGRGRSSYEQYF
TGTGCCAGCAGTTGGGGGAGGGGGCGAAGCTCCTACGAGCAGTACTTC
>14|TRBV6-1|.|.|TRBJ1-2
CASSLSLNNYGYTF
TGTGCCAGCAGTCTCAGCCTCAACAACTATGGCTACACCTTC
>16|TRBV5-1|.|.|TRBJ1-3
CASSLWSTSSGNTIYF
TGCGCCAGCAGCTTGTGGAGCACAAGCTCTGGAAACACCATATATTTT
>14|TRBV9|.|.|TRBJ1-1
CASSVKGIGTEAFF
TGTGCCAGCAGCGTAAAGGGGATAGGCACTGAAGCTTTCTTT
>16|TRBV7-3|TRBD2|.|TRBJ2-7
CASSPAALAGTYEQYF
TGTGCCAGCAGCCCAGCCGCACTAGCGGGAACCTACGAGCAGTACTTC
>14|TRBV10-1|TRBD1|.|TRBJ2-7
CASSATGTAGEQYF
TGCGCCAGCAGTGCCACCGGGACAGCCGGCGAGCAGTACTTC
>16|TRBV19|.|.|TRBJ2-2
CASSIGSGTSTGELFF
TGTGCCAGTAGTATAGGGAGCGGTACGAGCACCGGGGAGCTGTTTTTT